This T cell receptor (beta chain) stems from a study of cytomegalovirus exposure and HLA in healthy donors (dated by TCRdb to between 2016 and 2019). A note on the overall study: A later analysis indicated that the 120 or so validation repertoires were generated on the platform also employed for the 720 or so repertoires of the first cohort. The study aimed to test whether signatures of past pathogen exposure could be identified by cataloging public T cell receptors. A separate validation cohort of 90 to 150 different subjects was used in addition to the 666-subject first cohort. High-throughput TCR immunosequencing, statistical association of individual TCRs with disease status, and machine learning were combined to predict cytomegalovirus infection status. Findings and caveats that apply to the study as a whole: In vitro tests confirmed that a few of the cytomegalovirus-associated TCR beta chains recognize cytomegalovirus antigens. The study gave a list of about 150 TCR beta chains associated with cytomegalovirus. The authors suggested that the approach could potentially be extended to other disease states and immunological phenotypes. Most TCR sequences were observed very rarely across donors, whereas some public TCRs were present in many individuals. Subsequent analysis determined that TCRs grouped into clusters in the first cohort also showed a tendency toward co-occurrence across the approximately 120 validation repertoires, and approximately 94% of cluster scores exceeded 0. The classifier was reported to diagnose cytomegalovirus status with high specificity and sensitivity in both the original cohort and the validation cohort. A later analysis lacked HLA typing for the validation cohort, so it scored co-occurrence in that cohort across all 120 repertoires.

Separate from the approximately 690-subject first cohort, the validation cohort of 90 to 150 subjects was the group to which the donors belonged. From the cysteine through the phenylalanine, the CDR3 covers 18 amino acids. Only CDR3 DNA remains: 54 bases, in frame from the first base. Trimming removed 0 bases from V and 2 bases from J; the gene matches leave 7 bases unexplained. As encoded in the germline V gene, CDR1 is SGHRS while CDR2 is YFSETQ. Libraries were built with the immunoSEQ multiplex PCR assay. In the paper's pipeline: A statistical classification framework was developed to diagnose cytomegalovirus status using the catalog of TCR beta chain sequences. TCRdb obtained this table from immuneACCESS and retained in-frame rearrangements with V and J assigned. These tables miss some clones; where compared with another copy, unresolved V genes account for less than half of the shortfall, and the remainder is unexplained. For V, J and clone size, that table is used; D and trimming come from the DNA. The sample records about 130,000 clones, about 80% of which are singletons. The ten top clones hold 25% to 30% of the sample.

A note on this clone: Its target antigen remains unknown. Base qualities are missing; no much larger clone stands one base away.

This receptor was identified in a man aged 30-40 years in good health and CMV-seropositive. The chain joins TRBV5-1 to TRBJ2-3; 12 middle bases align to TRBD2. The sequenced sample consisted of PBMCs. The CDR3 here reads CASSLGTSGTRHTDTQYF. The DNA is as follows: TGCGCCAGCAGCTTGGGGACTAGCGGGACCAGACACACAGATACGCAGTATTTT.